This is a list of T cell receptor beta chains from one sample in a study of T cells after yellow fever vaccination. In TCRdb, the 5' RACE reads were re-called with MiXCR into one record per CDR3 protein. The sample lists some 320,000 distinct CDR3 sequences, approximately 9% occurring once. The sequences come from PBMCs, collected on the day of the first yellow fever vaccination. These receptors were taken from a man aged 18 to 29 who received the YFV17D yellow fever vaccine. Both conserved end residues are part of each CDR3. The D gene is left open where the match is weak. Clone size is given for some rows only: seen once, a few or many times, or a class if the clone is expanded.

V gene	clone size	D gene	J gene	CDR3 protein	CDR3 DNA
TRBV5-1	few	NA	TRBJ2-1	CASSSDMTDPYNEQFF	TGCGCCAGCAGTTCGGACATGACAGACCCCTACAATGAGCAGTTCTTC
TRBV6-1	NA	TRBD2	TRBJ2-5	CASSPWVAGGQQVETQYF	TGTGCCAGCAGTCCCTGGGTAGCGGGGGGCCAACAGGTGGAGACCCAGTACTTC
TRBV4-3	NA	NA	TRBJ1-3	CASSQDWAASSGNTIYF	TGCGCCAGCAGCCAAGACTGGGCCGCTTCCTCTGGAAACACCATATATTTT
TRBV23-1	few	NA	TRBJ1-5	CASTTPRQGRGYSNQPQHF	TGCGCCAGCACCACACCACGTCAGGGACGAGGATATAGCAATCAGCCCCAGCATTTT
TRBV7-3	few	NA	TRBJ2-5	CASSLMGWDQETQYF	TGTGCCAGCAGCTTAATGGGGTGGGACCAAGAGACCCAGTACTTC
TRBV7-2	NA	TRBD2	TRBJ2-3	CASSSGTSYTDTQYF	TGTGCCAGCAGCTCCGGGACTAGCTACACAGATACGCAGTATTTT
TRBV6-1	NA	NA	TRBJ1-5	CASSEASYSNQPQHF	TGTGCCAGCAGTGAAGCCAGTTATAGCAATCAGCCCCAGCATTTT
TRBV5-1	few	TRBD2	TRBJ2-1	CASSFGLADIYEQFF	TGCGCCAGCAGCTTCGGACTAGCGGACATATATGAGCAGTTCTTC
TRBV2	few	TRBD1	TRBJ2-1	CASKTGDEQFF	TGTGCCAGCAAAACAGGGGATGAGCAGTTCTTC
TRBV6-2/TRBV6-3	many	NA	TRBJ1-5	CASSYTQPGEPQHF	TGTGCCAGCAGTTACACACAGCCTGGGGAGCCCCAGCATTTT
TRBV27	many	TRBD2	TRBJ2-1	CASSFGGAHNEQFF	TGTGCCAGCAGTTTCGGGGGGGCCCACAATGAGCAGTTCTTC
TRBV6-5	many	TRBD2	TRBJ2-1	CASSSGGGMFVNEQFF	TGTGCCAGCAGTAGCGGGGGGGGTATGTTTGTAAATGAGCAGTTCTTC
TRBV7-9	NA	NA	TRBJ2-2	CASGLLASGELFF	TGTGCCAGCGGCCTCTTAGCTTCCGGGGAGCTGTTTTTT
TRBV5-6	NA	NA	TRBJ1-2	CASSLRRGLWYGYTF	TGTGCCAGCAGCTTGAGGCGGGGGCTTTGGTATGGCTACACCTTC
TRBV7-2	few	TRBD1	TRBJ1-1	CASSYSRGLNTEAFF	TGTGCCAGCAGCTATAGCAGGGGGCTGAACACTGAAGCTTTCTTT
TRBV19	many	NA	TRBJ2-1	CASSIGWGHEQFF	TGTGCCAGTAGTATCGGCTGGGGCCATGAGCAGTTCTTC
TRBV5-6	many	NA	TRBJ1-3	CASSFPGSGNTIYF	TGTGCCAGCAGCTTTCCCGGCTCTGGAAACACCATATATTTT
TRBV5-1	NA	TRBD2	TRBJ2-7	CASSFDGTSSYEQYF	TGCGCCAGCAGCTTCGATGGGACTAGCTCCTACGAGCAGTACTTC
TRBV12-3/TRBV12-4	NA	NA	TRBJ1-4	CASSYRGKFGNEKLFF	TGTGCCAGCAGTTATAGGGGGAAATTCGGTAATGAAAAACTGTTTTTT
TRBV10-3	NA	NA	TRBJ2-2	CAISERGRTTTGELFF	TGTGCCATCAGTGAGAGAGGCAGAACAACGACCGGGGAGCTGTTTTTT
TRBV20-1	few	NA	TRBJ1-5	CSASGDQPQHF	TGCAGTGCTAGTGGAGATCAGCCCCAGCATTTT
TRBV6-1	few	NA	TRBJ2-1	CASSDRGGEQFF	TGTGCCAGCAGTGATCGGGGCGGAGAGCAGTTCTTC
TRBV27	NA	TRBD1	TRBJ2-7	CASRPRDSVSYEQYF	TGTGCCAGCAGACCTCGGGACAGTGTATCCTACGAGCAGTACTTC
TRBV7-2	many	NA	TRBJ2-5	CASSIQTGSETQYF	TGTGCCAGCAGCATACAAACAGGGTCAGAGACCCAGTACTTC
TRBV12-3/TRBV12-4	NA	NA	TRBJ1-5	CASSATGSNQPQHF	TGTGCCAGCAGCGCGACAGGAAGCAATCAGCCCCAGCATTTT
TRBV5-5	NA	NA	TRBJ2-3	CASSPLGELLTDTQYF	TGTGCCAGCAGCCCCCTCGGCGAGCTTCTCACAGATACGCAGTATTTT
TRBV10-3	few	NA	TRBJ1-1	CAISGTELGVGAFF	TGTGCCATCAGTGGGACCGAGTTGGGAGTCGGAGCTTTCTTT
TRBV9	NA	NA	TRBJ1-1	CASMKGATLGTEAFF	TGTGCCAGCATGAAAGGGGCGACGTTGGGCACTGAAGCTTTCTTT
TRBV9	NA	TRBD2	TRBJ2-1	CASSVEASGGVNEQFF	TGTGCCAGCAGCGTAGAGGCTAGCGGGGGGGTCAATGAGCAGTTCTTC
TRBV28	NA	TRBD1	TRBJ2-6	CASSLIGRQGALVAGANVLTF	TGTGCCAGCAGTTTAATCGGTAGACAGGGGGCGTTAGTCGCTGGGGCCAACGTCCTGACTTTC
TRBV6-2/TRBV6-3	few	TRBD1	TRBJ1-5	CASKDRGGQPQHF	TGTGCCAGCAAAGACAGGGGCGGTCAGCCCCAGCATTTT
TRBV11-1	NA	NA	TRBJ1-4	CASARGANEKLFF	TGTGCCAGCGCAAGGGGAGCTAATGAAAAACTGTTTTTT
TRBV12-3/TRBV12-4	few	NA	TRBJ1-2	CASSLPSRGYTF	TGTGCCAGCAGTTTACCCAGTCGAGGCTACACCTTC
TRBV27	few	NA	TRBJ1-3	CASSLSVVSGNTIYF	TGTGCCAGCAGTCTTTCCGTCGTCTCTGGAAACACCATATATTTT